This TCR beta chain is drawn from a study of T cell changes during pregnancy in multiple sclerosis. TCRdb's copy holds only in-frame clones and misses some; the assay was immunoSEQ multiplex PCR. The profile shows about 46,000 clones, 80% to 95% of them singletons. The germline gives CDR1 GTSNPN, CDR2 SVGIG (reference sequence). This CDR3 has 15 amino acids. V dropped 4 bases and J dropped 0 bases, with 12 bases sitting between them. The chain joins TRBV30 to TRBJ1-4; maybe TRBD1 (5 bases). This specimen was CD8+ T cells from peripheral blood mononuclear cells, taken after pregnancy. The TCR sequence derives from a female donor with multiple sclerosis, enrolled in a pregnancy study. The CDR3 protein is CAWMPGHATNEKLFF. CDR3 bases: TGTGCCTGGATGCCCGGACACGCAACTAATGAAAAACTGTTTTTT.